The source of this T cell receptor (beta chain) is a study of beta chain features in type 1 diabetes. Study results and caveats: Patients showed naive, central memory and Treg TCRB repertoires that appeared more similar than those of healthy donors.

Of note for this clone: The target antigen is unknown.

The CDR3 consists of 16 residues. The germline V gene has CDR1 MNHEY and CDR2 SMNVEV (reference sequence). The V end lost 8 bases, the J end lost 6 bases, and 23 bases lay between the germline ends. All of the sorted populations showed purity greater than 95%. The authors reverse transcribed all of the isolated RNA, so sequencing captured expressed TCRB transcripts. The repertoire was sequenced with immunoSEQ multiplex PCR; TCRdb's copy has only in-frame clones and lacks some. The table shows 970,000 or so clones, with under 20% occurring only once. This rearrangement joins TRBV27 to TRBJ2-1, with a possible D match to TRBD2 (6 bases). The clonotype originates from a woman aged 18-35 years in good health. Input material: naive CD4+ T cells from blood. The CDR3 sequence: CASGVLGLGVGNEQFF. The DNA of the CDR3 is TGTGCCAGCGGAGTTTTGGGACTTGGAGTCGGCAATGAGCAGTTCTTC.